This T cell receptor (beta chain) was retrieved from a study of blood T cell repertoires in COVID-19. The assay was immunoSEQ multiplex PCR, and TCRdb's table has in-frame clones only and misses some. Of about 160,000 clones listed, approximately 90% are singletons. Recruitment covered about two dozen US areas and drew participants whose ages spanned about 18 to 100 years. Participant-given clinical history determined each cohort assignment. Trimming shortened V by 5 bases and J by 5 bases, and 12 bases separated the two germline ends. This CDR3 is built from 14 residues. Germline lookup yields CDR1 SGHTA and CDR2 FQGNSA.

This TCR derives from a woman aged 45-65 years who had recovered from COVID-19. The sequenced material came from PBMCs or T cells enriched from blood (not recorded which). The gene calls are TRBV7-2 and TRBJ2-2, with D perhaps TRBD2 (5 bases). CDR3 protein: CASSILSGTGELFF. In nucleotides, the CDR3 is TGTGCCAGCAGCATCCTCTCGGGGACCGGGGAGCTGTTTTTT.